The 23 T cell receptor beta chains in this list originate from one sample, sequenced in a study of Graves' ophthalmopathy and Graves' hyperthyroidism (dated by TCRdb to 2017 to 2018). Data came from an Illumina HiSeq 2000. For repertoire sequencing, TCR beta CDR3 regions were amplified from RNA transcripts. A first-round RT-PCR used HTBI primers with the Qiagen OneStep RT-PCR kit, followed by a second-round multiplex PCR, size selection and purification. TCRdb itself trimmed the public reads at Q25 with fastp, ran MiXCR and retained productive beta chains. Every entry covers one CDR3 protein and lists the most common genes and DNA from its rows. Here the sample has 500,000 to 800,000 distinct CDR3 sequences; more than 40% occur a single time. Of the sample, more than 2.5% is held by the ten largest clones. The specimen sequenced was peripheral blood. These receptors came from an adult man with Graves' ophthalmopathy.

A few counts support this clonotype. CDR3 region: CSVLSRDRTGELFF. As DNA, the CDR3 is TGCAGCGTTCTTTCCCGTGATAGAACCGGGGAGCTGTTTTTT. The V gene is TRBV29-1, the J gene TRBJ2-2; D gene uncertain. From germline, CDR1 is SQVTM and CDR2 ANQGSEA. V dropped 5 bases and J dropped 5 bases, with 15 bases sitting between them. This CDR3 contains 14 residues.

This clonotype was detected only once. The chain employs TRBV4-2 and TRBJ2-7; 7 nucleotides align to TRBD1. The CDR3 has 15 amino acids. J was trimmed by 6 bases and V by 4 bases; bases with no gene match: 12. The germline V gene has CDR1 LGHNA and CDR2 YNFKEQ. As DNA, the CDR3 is TGTGCCAGCAGCCGTCCGGCAGGGGGTAAGGGCGAGCAGTACTTC. The encoded protein is CASSRPAGGKGEQYF.

The chain links TRBV19 to TRBJ2-1, with unresolved D. CDR1 is LNHDA and CDR2 is SQIVND in the germline V gene (reference sequence). The V and J ends lost 8 bases and 8 bases respectively, with 13 bases between them. The CDR3 runs 12 residues. CDR3 in amino acids: CASRIGGHEQFF. As DNA, the CDR3 is TGTGCCAGTCGGATAGGTGGGCATGAGCAGTTCTTC.

This clonotype was counted a few times. This chain links TRBV24-1 with TRBJ1-2; 8 bases line up with TRBD1. The trim removed 11 bases at V and 5 bases at J, leaving 12 bases unmatched. The CDR3 runs to 14 residues. Germline CDR1 is KGHDR and CDR2 is SFDVKD. CDR3 in amino acids: CASSSPGQVYGYTF. CDR3 coding DNA: TGTGCCAGCAGCTCCCCGGGACAGGTATATGGCTACACCTTC.

This clonotype has ten or more counts. This sequence joins TRBV4-2 and TRBJ1-3, with D maybe TRBD1 (5 bases). The V gene's germline CDR1 is LGHNA and CDR2 YNFKEQ. Trimming shortened V by 0 bases and J by 5 bases, and 8 bases separated the two germline ends. The CDR3 contains 14 residues. The CDR3 sequence is CASSQEAGRNTIYF. Written as DNA, the CDR3 is TGTGCCAGCAGCCAAGAGGCAGGGAGAAACACCATATATTTT.

The chain links TRBV7-8 to TRBJ2-2; D gene ambiguous. Germline V lookup: CDR1 SGHVS, CDR2 FQNEAQ. The CDR3 is 13 residues long. The V end lost 5 bases, the J end lost 2 bases, and 6 bases lay between the germline ends. The CDR3 here is CASSTINTGELFF. The CDR3 region has the DNA TGTGCCAGCAGCACAATAAACACCGGGGAGCTGTTTTTT.

This clonotype was counted many times. The chain employs TRBV7-9 and TRBJ1-5; D ambiguous. Germline V lookup: CDR1 SEHNR, CDR2 FQNEAQ (reference sequence). The V and J ends lost 5 bases and 2 bases respectively, with 13 bases between them. This CDR3 is built from 15 residues. The CDR3 DNA reads TGTGCCAGCAGCCCAATTAACGAAGGCAATCAGCCCCAGCATTTT. Translating gives CASSPINEGNQPQHF.

This clonotype was seen many times. The V call is TRBV19, the J call TRBJ2-2, with D unresolved. Trimming left V 3 bases short and J 2 bases short, with 13 bases between. CDR1 LNHDA and CDR2 SQIVND come from the germline V gene (reference sequence). The CDR3 has 16 residues. CDR3 region: CASSIGTIGNTGELFF. CDR3 DNA: TGTGCCAGTAGTATTGGTACCATCGGCAACACCGGGGAGCTGTTTTTT.

The chain combines TRBV10-3 with TRBJ1-4; 7 bases agree with TRBD1. With 6 bases clipped from V and 3 bases from J, the junction kept 4 bases outside the gene matches. This CDR3 is built from 14 residues. Germline V lookup: CDR1 ENHRY, CDR2 SYGVKD. In nucleotides, the CDR3 is TGTGCCATCAGCGATGGACAGGCTAATGAAAAACTGTTTTTT. The encoded protein is CAISDGQANEKLFF.

V and J are TRBV7-9 and TRBJ2-7, with D perhaps given as TRBD1 or TRBD2 (6 bases each). V was shortened by 1 base and J by 9 bases, with 16 bases between the two germline ends. CDR1 is SEHNR, CDR2 FQNEAQ, per germline (reference sequence). This CDR3 has 14 residues. CDR3 sequence (DNA): TGTGCCAGCAGCTTAGGAGCCGAGTGGGGGGCGCAGTACTTC. Residues: CASSLGAEWGAQYF.

This clonotype was seen repeatedly, ten times or more. V gene TRBV7-9 combines with J gene TRBJ2-7, with TRBD1 as a possible D gene (5 bases). The V end lost 2 bases, the J end lost 3 bases, and 8 bases lay between the germline ends. Germline values: CDR1 SEHNR, CDR2 FQNEAQ (reference sequence). This CDR3 comprises 13 residues. CDR3 bases: TGTGCCAGCAGCTTAACAGGAATCTACGAGCAGTACTTC. As protein: CASSLTGIYEQYF.

As for this clonotype: Without the conserved terminal phenylalanine or tryptophan, this CDR3 likely stems from a read error. The limits of the CDR3 on the DNA are not certain, so only TCRdb's listed CDR3 is given. J is TRBJ1-1 and V is TRBV15; the DNA was not used to check the table's D call, TRBD1. Germline values: CDR1 LNHNV, CDR2 YYDKDF (reference sequence). With termini counted, the CDR3 has 13 amino acids. The CDR3 loop reads CATSRGQGTEDYY.

This chain uses TRBV20-1 with TRBJ2-5; 8 bases map to TRBD1. CDR3 size: 14 residues. J was trimmed by 5 bases and V by 1 base; bases with no gene match: 6. The V gene's germline CDR1 is DFQATT and CDR2 SNEGSKA (reference sequence). CDR3 DNA: TGCAGTGCTAGAGGGGACAGGAACACTGAGACCCAGTACTTC. Protein product: CSARGDRNTETQYF.

The chain recombines TRBV29-1 with TRBJ2-3; 9 nucleotides align to TRBD1. With V trimmed by 5 bases and J by 7 bases, 13 bases remained unmatched. Germline V gene sequence: CDR1 SQVTM, CDR2 ANQGSEA. There are 15 residues in the CDR3. CDR3 in amino acids: CSVPFTGTGSYTQYF. CDR3 DNA: TGCAGCGTTCCATTTACCGGGACAGGGTCCTATACGCAGTATTTT.

This rearrangement joins TRBV20-1 to TRBJ2-5, with 9 bases fitting TRBD2. Germline loops: CDR1 DFQATT, CDR2 SNEGSKA (reference sequence). Trimming cost V 2 bases and J 4 bases; bases outside gene matches: 11. The CDR3 is 16 amino acids. The CDR3 DNA reads as TGCAGTGCTAGACTACTCGCGGGAGGGCCGGGAGAGACCCAGTACTTC. The encoded protein is CSARLLAGGPGETQYF.

As concerns this clonotype: A junction boundary mismatches the germline segment, possibly from a read error. The rearrangement links TRBV29-1 to TRBJ2-6, with TRBD1 identical over 8 bases. Germline V lookup: CDR1 SQVTM, CDR2 ANQGSEA. The CDR3 extends over 12 amino acids. This CDR3 reads CSVGTGVNTEAF. Written as DNA, the CDR3 is TGCAGCGTCGGGACAGGAGTGAACACTGAAGCTTTC. The full variable domain, its missing parts supplied by reference TRBV29-1 and TRBJ2-6, is SAVISQKPSRDICQRGTSLTIQCQVDSQVTMMFWYRQQPGQSLTLIATANQGSEATYESGFVIDKFPISRPNLTFSTLTVSNMSPEDSSIYLCSVGTGVNTEAFGAGSRLTVL.

The chain links TRBV7-8 to TRBJ2-7, with 9 positions matching TRBD1. CDR3 size: 14 residues. J gave up 5 bases and V 5 bases, and 7 bases lay outside the gene matches. Germline CDR1 SGHVS, CDR2 FQNEAQ. The CDR3 protein is CASSPWGQGHEQYF. The CDR3 nucleotides read TGTGCCAGCAGCCCATGGGGACAGGGACACGAGCAGTACTTC.

In this sample, this clonotype turned up once. Being one base from a much bigger clone, this may be a read error. CDR3 DNA sequence: TGTGCCAGCAGTGAATATCGGACAGGGGTTCAGCCCCAGCATTTT. It translates to CASSEYRTGVQPQHF. The genes are TRBV25-1 and TRBJ1-5; 9 nucleotides match TRBD1. In germline, CDR1 is MGHDK, CDR2 SYGVNS. The CDR3 is made up of 15 amino acids. V was clipped by 0 bases and J by 6 bases; unmatched bases: 3.

With regard to this clonotype: The germline gene is not matched at one end of the junction; a read error may be the cause. The chain joins TRBV29-1 to TRBJ2-6, with D tentatively TRBD2 (5 bases). The CDR3 extends over 13 amino acids. CDR1 and CDR2 from the germline V gene are SQVTM and ANQGSEA. The CDR3 sequence: CSVDPGSMNTEAF. Here the CDR3 DNA reads TGCAGCGTTGACCCGGGGTCTATGAACACTGAAGCTTTC.

The CDR3 DNA reads TGTGCCAGCAGTGAAAGGGAGGGGGCCCCTGAAGCTTTCTTT. This gives the protein CASSEREGAPEAFF. The rearrangement joins TRBV25-1 to TRBJ1-1, with 7 positions matching TRBD1. CDR3 length: 14 residues. The germline V gene has CDR1 MGHDK and CDR2 SYGVNS. Trimming took 2 bases from V and 6 from J; bases not matched to a gene: 6.

The chain links TRBV7-9 to TRBJ2-6; D unclear. The V gene's germline CDR1 is SEHNR and CDR2 FQNEAQ (reference sequence). The CDR3 runs to 16 residues. Trimming stripped 1 base from V and 0 bases from J, with 7 bases between. CDR3 sequence: CASSLERSSGANVLTF. The CDR3 nucleotides are TGTGCCAGCAGCTTAGAGAGGTCCTCTGGGGCCAACGTCCTGACTTTC.

Many counts were recorded for this clonotype. This rearrangement joins TRBV2 to TRBJ1-6, with 11 bases lining up with TRBD1. From germline, CDR1 is SNHLY and CDR2 FYNNEI. The length of the CDR3 is 15 residues. V shed 4 bases and J 8 bases; nucleotides not matched to a gene: 4. The CDR3 DNA is TGTGCCAGCAGTGTACGGGACAGGGGGTATTCACCCCTCCACTTT. Translating it yields CASSVRDRGYSPLHF. The variable domain in full, completed from reference TRBV2 and TRBJ1-6, reads EPEVTQTPSHQVTQMGQEVILRCVPISNHLYFYWYRQILGQKVEFLVSFYNNEISEKSEIFDDQFSVERPDGSNFTLKIRSTKLEDSAMYFCASSVRDRGYSPLHFGNGTRLTVT.

This clonotype occurred a few times. The chain joins TRBV4-2 to TRBJ1-1; D not certain. This CDR3 is 14 amino acids long. V was trimmed by 6 bases and J by 3 bases, leaving 14 bases between them. The V gene's germline CDR1 is LGHNA and CDR2 YNFKEQ. The CDR3 loop is CASSDTGRDTEAFF. The CDR3 DNA reads as TGTGCCAGCAGTGACACGGGTCGGGACACTGAAGCTTTCTTT.